A selection of T cell receptor beta chains follows, all from one sample in a study of blood T cell repertoires in COVID-19. Generated by immunoSEQ multiplex PCR, the TCRdb table keeps only in-frame clones and is missing some. This table has tens of thousands of clones, about four fifths appearing once. The sequenced sample was peripheral blood. The receptors come from a human donor in a cohort sampled during active COVID-19. CDR3s include the opening cysteine and the closing phenylalanine or tryptophan. Each record gives: CDR3 protein, CDR3 DNA, D gene, J gene, V gene, clone size. A D gene is named only where the DNA matches it firmly. Clone size, where shown, is once, few, many, or a class for clones that have expanded.

CDR3 protein: CASSLGTGDEQYF; CDR3 DNA: TGTGCCAGTAGCCTTGGGACAGGGGACGAGCAGTACTTC; D gene: TRBD1; J gene: TRBJ2-7; V gene: TRBV19; clone size: .
CDR3 protein: CASSSGNGLADQFF; CDR3 DNA: TGTGCCAGCAGCTCCGGAAACGGACTAGCGGATCAGTTCTTC; D gene: TRBD2; J gene: TRBJ2-1; V gene: TRBV7-9; clone size: once
CDR3 protein: CASSPQGRARQFF; CDR3 DNA: TGTGCCAGCAGCCCGCAGGGCAGGGCGCGGCAGTTCTTC; D gene: .; J gene: TRBJ2-1; V gene: TRBV11-1; clone size: .
CDR3 protein: CASSSTGGMGGELFF; CDR3 DNA: TGTGCCAGCAGCAGCACAGGGGGCATGGGCGGGGAGCTGTTTTTT; D gene: TRBD1; J gene: TRBJ2-2; V gene: TRBV3-1/TRBV3-2; clone size: .
CDR3 protein: CASSTDRGGGQYF; CDR3 DNA: TGTGCCAGCAGCACCGACAGGGGAGGTGGCCAGTACTTC; D gene: TRBD1; J gene: TRBJ2-5; V gene: TRBV5-4; clone size: .
CDR3 protein: CASSMRLSSYNEQFF; CDR3 DNA: TGTGCCAGTAGTATGAGGTTGAGCTCCTACAATGAGCAGTTCTTC; D gene: .; J gene: TRBJ2-1; V gene: TRBV19; clone size: .
CDR3 protein: CASSPRTGGLDGYTF; CDR3 DNA: TGCGCCAGCAGCCCCCGGACAGGGGGCTTGGATGGCTACACCTTC; D gene: TRBD1; J gene: TRBJ1-2; V gene: TRBV5-1; clone size: .
CDR3 protein: CASSTTRTTSGGTQYF; CDR3 DNA: TGTGCCAGTAGTACCACTCGGACGACTAGCGGAGGGACCCAGTACTTC; D gene: TRBD2; J gene: TRBJ2-5; V gene: TRBV19; clone size: .
CDR3 protein: CATSDSSQGSNEKLFF; CDR3 DNA: TGTGCCACCAGTGATTCCAGCCAGGGTTCTAATGAAAAACTGTTTTTT; D gene: .; J gene: TRBJ1-4; V gene: TRBV24-1; clone size: .
CDR3 protein: CASSASDRDLMNTEAFF; CDR3 DNA: TGTGCCAGTAGTGCGAGCGACAGGGATCTTATGAACACTGAAGCTTTCTTT; D gene: TRBD1; J gene: TRBJ1-1; V gene: TRBV19; clone size: .
CDR3 protein: CASSDGQGWGTQYF; CDR3 DNA: TGTGCCAGTAGTGACGGACAGGGTTGGGGTACGCAGTATTTT; D gene: TRBD1; J gene: TRBJ2-3; V gene: TRBV19; clone size: .
CDR3 protein: CASSLGLFSGNTIYF; CDR3 DNA: TGTGCCAGCAGCTTAGGGCTTTTCTCTGGAAACACCATATATTTT; D gene: .; J gene: TRBJ1-3; V gene: TRBV7-2; clone size: .
CDR3 protein: CASSLALDSYGYTF; CDR3 DNA: TGTGCCAGCAGCTTGGCCTTGGACAGCTATGGCTACACCTTC; D gene: .; J gene: TRBJ1-2; V gene: TRBV5-4; clone size: .
CDR3 protein: CASSSQGNEQFF; CDR3 DNA: TGTGCCAGCAGCTCGCAGGGTAATGAGCAGTTCTTC; D gene: .; J gene: TRBJ2-1; V gene: TRBV7-9; clone size: .
CDR3 protein: CSASDRQETQYF; CDR3 DNA: TGCAGTGCCAGTGACAGGCAAGAGACCCAGTACTTC; D gene: .; J gene: TRBJ2-5; V gene: TRBV20-1; clone size: .
CDR3 protein: CASSLQAPSGNTIYF; CDR3 DNA: TGCGCCAGCAGCTTACAGGCGCCCTCTGGAAACACCATATATTTT; D gene: .; J gene: TRBJ1-3; V gene: TRBV5-1; clone size: .
CDR3 protein: CASSLKGQDPYEQYF; CDR3 DNA: TGTGCCAGCAGTTTAAAGGGGCAGGACCCGTACGAGCAGTACTTC; D gene: .; J gene: TRBJ2-7; V gene: TRBV28; clone size: .
CDR3 protein: CASSLSGYTF; CDR3 DNA: TGTGCCAGCAGTCTTAGTGGCTACACCTTC; D gene: .; J gene: TRBJ1-2; V gene: TRBV6-6; clone size: .
CDR3 protein: CASSPLLPRDNSPLHF; CDR3 DNA: TGTGCCAGCAGCCCGTTGTTGCCCAGGGATAATTCACCCCTCCACTTT; D gene: .; J gene: TRBJ1-6; V gene: TRBV5-5; clone size: .
CDR3 protein: CASSVLQGRDEKLFF; CDR3 DNA: TGTGCCAGCAGCGTATTACAGGGTAGGGATGAAAAACTGTTTTTT; D gene: .; J gene: TRBJ1-4; V gene: TRBV3-1/TRBV3-2; clone size: .
CDR3 protein: CASSLSPPRSDGYTF; CDR3 DNA: TGTGCCAGCAGTTTATCACCTCCGAGGAGCGATGGCTACACCTTC; D gene: .; J gene: TRBJ1-2; V gene: TRBV28; clone size: .
CDR3 protein: CASSSEGAGGNTEAFF; CDR3 DNA: TGCGCCAGCAGCTCGGAGGGTGCGGGGGGGAACACTGAAGCTTTCTTT; D gene: .; J gene: TRBJ1-1; V gene: TRBV5-1; clone size: .
CDR3 protein: CASSFGLGQYF; CDR3 DNA: TGCGCCAGCAGCTTTGGTCTCGGCCAGTACTTC; D gene: .; J gene: TRBJ2-5; V gene: TRBV5-1; clone size: .
CDR3 protein: CASSVSPGVSSSYEQYF; CDR3 DNA: TGCGCCAGCAGCGTGTCACCCGGAGTTTCAAGCTCCTACGAGCAGTACTTC; D gene: .; J gene: TRBJ2-7; V gene: TRBV5-1; clone size: .
CDR3 protein: CASSFGQGLGYTF; CDR3 DNA: TGTGCCAGCAGTTTCGGACAGGGGCTTGGCTACACCTTC; D gene: TRBD1; J gene: TRBJ1-2; V gene: TRBV12-3/TRBV12-4; clone size: .
CDR3 protein: CASSARLAGDTDTQYF; CDR3 DNA: TGTGCCAGCAGCGCCAGACTAGCGGGAGACACAGATACGCAGTATTTT; D gene: TRBD2; J gene: TRBJ2-3; V gene: TRBV9; clone size: .
CDR3 protein: CASSLDGGSGDTQYF; CDR3 DNA: TGCGCCAGCAGCTTGGATGGCGGGAGCGGGGATACGCAGTATTTT; D gene: TRBD2; J gene: TRBJ2-3; V gene: TRBV5-1; clone size: once
CDR3 protein: CASSYRTSSRTDTQYF; CDR3 DNA: TGTGCCAGCAGCTATAGGACTAGCAGCCGCACAGATACGCAGTATTTT; D gene: TRBD2; J gene: TRBJ2-3; V gene: TRBV13; clone size: .
CDR3 protein: CASSLGLGSYNEQFF; CDR3 DNA: TGCGCCAGCAGCTTGGGGCTAGGTTCCTACAATGAGCAGTTCTTC; D gene: .; J gene: TRBJ2-1; V gene: TRBV5-1; clone size: .
CDR3 protein: CASSQAADTQYF; CDR3 DNA: TGCGCCAGCAGCCAAGCGGCAGATACGCAGTATTTT; D gene: .; J gene: TRBJ2-3; V gene: TRBV4-1; clone size: few
CDR3 protein: CATRDRVVTEAFF; CDR3 DNA: TGTGCCACCAGGGACAGGGTGGTAACTGAAGCTTTCTTT; D gene: TRBD1; J gene: TRBJ1-1; V gene: TRBV7-3; clone size: .
CDR3 protein: CASSTWDSLETQYF; CDR3 DNA: TGTGCCAGCAGTACCTGGGACAGCCTAGAGACCCAGTACTTC; D gene: TRBD1; J gene: TRBJ2-5; V gene: TRBV6-5; clone size: few
CDR3 protein: CASSSGQNSPLHF; CDR3 DNA: TGCGCCAGCAGCTCGGGACAAAATTCACCCCTCCACTTT; D gene: .; J gene: TRBJ1-6; V gene: TRBV5-1; clone size: .
CDR3 protein: CASSYEGGNTEAFF; CDR3 DNA: TGTGCCAGCAGTTACGAAGGGGGGAACACTGAAGCTTTCTTT; D gene: .; J gene: TRBJ1-1; V gene: TRBV6-5; clone size: .
CDR3 protein: CASSGREGSRSEAFF; CDR3 DNA: TGTGCCAGCAGCGGGCGGGAGGGGAGTAGGTCTGAAGCTTTCTTT; D gene: .; J gene: TRBJ1-1; V gene: TRBV5-6; clone size: .
CDR3 protein: CASSPAGLSGEQYF; CDR3 DNA: TGTGCCAGCAGCCCGGCGGGCCTCTCAGGAGAGCAGTACTTC; D gene: .; J gene: TRBJ2-7; V gene: TRBV28; clone size: .
CDR3 protein: CSAGQDQPQHF; CDR3 DNA: TGCAGTGCTGGTCAGGATCAGCCCCAGCATTTT; D gene: .; J gene: TRBJ1-5; V gene: TRBV20-1; clone size: .
CDR3 protein: CASSQRTGAPDTQYF; CDR3 DNA: TGTGCCAGCAGCCAACGGACAGGGGCACCAGATACGCAGTATTTT; D gene: TRBD1; J gene: TRBJ2-3; V gene: TRBV13; clone size: .
CDR3 protein: CASRGSNSPLHF; CDR3 DNA: TGTGCCAGCAGGGGGAGTAATTCACCCCTCCACTTT; D gene: .; J gene: TRBJ1-6; V gene: TRBV2; clone size: .
CDR3 protein: CASSGGLFYEQYF; CDR3 DNA: TGTGCCAGCAGCGGGGGACTTTTCTACGAGCAGTACTTC; D gene: .; J gene: TRBJ2-7; V gene: TRBV9; clone size: .
CDR3 protein: CASMTMRQGAYEQYF; CDR3 DNA: TGTGCCAGCATGACCATGAGACAGGGGGCCTACGAGCAGTACTTC; D gene: TRBD1; J gene: TRBJ2-7; V gene: TRBV6-5; clone size: .
CDR3 protein: CASSTGGDREKLFF; CDR3 DNA: TGCGCCAGCAGTACAGGGGGCGATCGTGAAAAACTGTTTTTT; D gene: TRBD1; J gene: TRBJ1-4; V gene: TRBV5-1; clone size: few
CDR3 protein: CASSWEFYGYTF; CDR3 DNA: TGTGCCAGTAGTTGGGAGTTCTATGGCTACACCTTC; D gene: .; J gene: TRBJ1-2; V gene: TRBV19; clone size: once
CDR3 protein: CSVEQGSTDTQYF; CDR3 DNA: TGCAGCGTTGAACAGGGTAGCACAGATACGCAGTATTTT; D gene: .; J gene: TRBJ2-3; V gene: TRBV29-1; clone size: few
CDR3 protein: CASSQRTLGDTQYF; CDR3 DNA: TGTGCCAGCAGTCAACGGACTCTCGGAGATACGCAGTATTTT; D gene: .; J gene: TRBJ2-3; V gene: TRBV5-4; clone size: .
CDR3 protein: CAWSYKRDRDDEQYF; CDR3 DNA: TGTGCCTGGAGCTATAAACGGGACAGGGACGACGAGCAGTACTTC; D gene: TRBD1; J gene: TRBJ2-7; V gene: TRBV30; clone size: .